The source of this T cell receptor beta chain is a study of blood T cell repertoires in COVID-19. Looking at the study overall: The samples span acute and convalescent COVID-19 from the United States, Italy and Spain.

TCRdb keeps only in-frame clones here, not all; method: immunoSEQ multiplex PCR. The sample contains 350,000 to 450,000 clones, about four fifths of which appear only once. The CDR3 extends over 13 amino acids. V dropped 0 bases and J dropped 4 bases, with 5 bases sitting between them. Germline V lookup: CDR1 SGHRS, CDR2 YFSETQ. Participant age was roughly 18 to 90 years, and participants resided in around 24 US areas. Cohorts were determined from participant-reported clinical history. Recovered participants had two consecutive negative NP/OP PCR tests, healthcare professional clearance, or symptom resolution. This clone was detected only a few times.

The clonotype comes from a woman between 50 and 59 years old who had recovered from COVID-19. The sequenced material came from PBMCs or T cells enriched from blood (not recorded which). J is TRBJ1-3 and V is TRBV5-1, with D unresolved. CDR3 amino acids: CASSLEQGNTIYF. CDR3 sequence (DNA): TGCGCCAGCAGCTTGGAACAGGGAAACACCATATATTTT. Looking up the rest from reference TRBV5-1 and TRBJ1-3 gives the full variable domain: KAGVTQTPRYLIKTRGQQVTLSCSPISGHRSVSWYQQTPGQGLQFLFEYFSETQRNKGNFPGRFSGRQFSNSRSEMNVSTLELGDSALYLCASSLEQGNTIYFGEGSWLTVV.